A selection of T cell receptor beta chains follows, all from one sample in a study of shared clonotypes between healthy human individuals. Profiled with immunoSEQ multiplex PCR; TCRdb holds only in-frame clones, not every one. Found here are about 680,000 clones, 92% of them singletons; the top ten hold 20% to 25%. Sequencing was performed on naive CD8+ T cells sorted from blood. These receptors were collected from a man younger than 40 in good health. Both conserved end residues are part of each CDR3. D genes are given only for firm matches. A row's size may be missing; if present it is once, few, many or a size class.

CDR3nt	CDR3aa	j_gene	v_gene	d_gene	abundance
TGTGCCAGCAGCGTAGGGGGCTCGGGACAGCAAGAGACCCAGTACTTC	CASSVGGSGQQETQYF	TRBJ2-5	TRBV9	TRBD1	.
TGTGCCAGCAGTGGGACAGGGGAAAGGAGCAATCAGCCCCAGCATTTT	CASSGTGERSNQPQHF	TRBJ1-5	TRBV27	TRBD1	.
TGTGCCAGCAGAATAGCGGGTAGCTACGAGCAGTACTTC	CASRIAGSYEQYF	TRBJ2-7	TRBV7-9	TRBD2	.
TGTGCCAGCAGCACATCGGGTGCGGAGGGCCGGGCCCAGTACTTC	CASSTSGAEGRAQYF	TRBJ2-5	TRBV9	.	.
TGTGCCAGTAGCGCTCAAGAGGCCCCGTGGGTCTTC	CASSAQEAPWVF	TRBJ2-1	TRBV19	.	.
TGTGCCAACAAGCCGGGCTACTCCTACAATGAGCAGTTCTTC	CANKPGYSYNEQFF	TRBJ2-1	TRBV27	.	once
TGTGCCAGCAGTTCCCGGGACAGGATCACAGATACGCAGTATTTT	CASSSRDRITDTQYF	TRBJ2-3	TRBV27	TRBD1	few
TGTGCCAGCAGCACGGGACAGGGGGCGCGTGAGACCCAGTACTTC	CASSTGQGARETQYF	TRBJ2-5	TRBV9	TRBD1	once
TGTGCCAGCAGCTCCCACAGGAGGGGGTACGAGCAGTACTTC	CASSSHRRGYEQYF	TRBJ2-7	TRBV7-9	.	.
TGTGCCAGCAGCCCTTCTTATAGCTCCTACGAGCAGTACTTC	CASSPSYSSYEQYF	TRBJ2-7	TRBV11-2	.	.
TGTGCCAGCAGTAACCCAGATACGCAGTATTTT	CASSNPDTQYF	TRBJ2-3	TRBV27	.	once
TGTGCCAGTAGTATAGGACAGGGTCGCAATCAGCCCCAGCATTTT	CASSIGQGRNQPQHF	TRBJ1-5	TRBV19	TRBD1	.
TGTGCCAGCAGCCTGCCCAACACTGAAGCTTTCTTT	CASSLPNTEAFF	TRBJ1-1	TRBV27	.	.
TGTGCCAGCAGCTTGGTCTCCCGGGAGGGAGCCAAAAACATTCAGTACTTC	CASSLVSREGAKNIQYF	TRBJ2-4	TRBV7-2	TRBD2	.